What follows are 21 T cell receptor delta chains derived from one specimen sequenced in a study of human gamma delta and Vdelta1 T cells. TCRdb reprocessed the PCR reads through CATT. The repertoire holds fewer than 15,000 delta-chain clones, with roughly 45% as singletons. No cognate antigen is known for these TCRs. Input material: Vdelta1 gamma-delta T cells from blood grown in culture (DOT cells). Every receptor here comes from a human donor in good health.

This clone appeared once. The chain links TRDV1 to TRDJ1; no firm D call. Germline assignment: CDR1 TSWWSYY and CDR2 QGS. V shed 5 bases and J shed 0 bases, with 10 bases lying between them. The CDR3 runs 14 residues. The CDR3 region is CALGRGPDTDKLIF. The CDR3 DNA follows: TGTGCTCTTGGGCGAGGTCCCGACACCGATAAACTCATCTTT.

The chain is built from TRDV1 and TRDJ1; possibly TRDD2 or TRDD3 for D (8 bases each). Trimming removed 5 bases at V and 9 bases at J, with 31 bases between. The CDR3 spans 18 residues. Germline CDR1 reads TSWWSYY; CDR2 reads QGS. This CDR3 is CALGLVATSYVWGMELIF. CDR3 DNA: TGTGCTCTTGGGCTCGTAGCCACTTCCTACGTGTGGGGGATGGAACTCATCTTT.

This chain joins TRDV1 and TRDJ1; 10 bases map to TRDD3. Trimming took 0 bases from V and 2 from J; bases not matched to a gene: 15. Germline CDR1 is TSWWSYY and CDR2 is QGS. This CDR3 has 20 residues. CDR3 DNA: TGTGCTCTTGGGGAACTGTCATCCTGTACTGGGGGATGTGGTACCGATAAACTCATCTTT. As protein: CALGELSSCTGGCGTDKLIF.

This clone was seen a few times. J is TRDJ2 and V is TRDV1; TRDD3 might be the D (5 bases). The germline V gene encodes CDR1 TSWWSYY and CDR2 QGS. The CDR3 sequence is 26 residues long. V was pared by 0 bases and J by 8 bases, with 46 bases between. This chain's CDR3 is CALGELGTFHVHTTGNLGDKTAQLFF. The CDR3 coding sequence is TGTGCTCTTGGGGAACTAGGTACCTTTCACGTACATACAACAGGGAATCTGGGAGATAAAACCGCACAACTCTTCTTT.

This chain uses TRDV1 with TRDJ1; D might be TRDD3 (5 bases). The CDR3 contains 17 residues. The V gene lost 1 base and the J gene lost 3 bases, with 18 bases spanning the gap. Germline V CDR1 and CDR2: TSWWSYY, QGS. This CDR3 is CALGERVTYRGADKLIF. CDR3 in DNA: TGTGCTCTTGGGGAACGAGTGACGTACAGGGGGGCCGATAAACTCATCTTT.

This clone appeared a few times. The V call is TRDV1, the J call TRDJ1, with TRDD3 matching 9 bases. The trim removed 4 bases at V and 0 bases at J, leaving 27 bases unmatched. The CDR3 covers 23 residues. Per germline, CDR1 TSWWSYY and CDR2 QGS. CDR3 residues: CALGAQHPPIPTGDTRYTDKLIF. As DNA, the CDR3 is TGTGCTCTTGGGGCACAACACCCCCCCATTCCTACCGGGGATACGAGGTACACCGATAAACTCATCTTT.

The chain recombines TRDV1 with TRDJ1; possibly TRDD2 for D (6 bases). The germline V gene has CDR1 TSWWSYY and CDR2 QGS. The V end was cut by 6 bases, the J end by 8 bases, with 28 bases between. The CDR3 covers 17 residues. In nucleotides, the CDR3 is TGTGCTCTTGGATTCCGGGATCCTAATCCTACTGAAGAAAAACTCATCTTT. Encoded protein: CALGFRDPNPTEEKLIF.

This clone was recorded a few times. The V and J genes are TRDV1 and TRDJ1, with D possibly matching TRDD2 (5 bases). This CDR3 region has 17 residues. The V gene lost 2 bases and the J gene lost 4 bases, with 20 bases spanning the gap. The germline gives CDR1 TSWWSYY, CDR2 QGS. In DNA, the CDR3 is TGTGCTCTTGGGGAAAACCTACTCCCCGGGCTTGGCGATAAACTCATCTTT. Protein: CALGENLLPGLGDKLIF.

This chain joins TRDV1 and TRDJ1, with TRDD3 matching 10 bases. Germline V lookup: CDR1 TSWWSYY, CDR2 QGS. This CDR3 has 26 residues. With 0 bases clipped from V and 0 bases from J, the junction kept 31 bases outside the gene matches. The CDR3 DNA is TGTGCTCTTGGGGAACTAAACCCTTCCAATGGGGGGATACGCCAAGCCCGGACCCGACACACCGATAAACTCATCTTT. Its protein is CALGELNPSNGGIRQARTRHTDKLIF.

The rearrangement links TRDV1 to TRDJ1, with a tentative D call TRDD3 (6 bases). Looked up from germline, CDR1 is TSWWSYY and CDR2 is QGS. Trimming removed 0 bases from V and 1 base from J, with 27 bases in between. The CDR3 has 21 residues. As DNA, the CDR3 is TGTGCTCTTGGGGAACTAGGAGGACGTTACTGGGATCACACCCTCACCGATAAACTCATCTTT. Translated, it gives CALGELGGRYWDHTLTDKLIF.

The gene calls are TRDV1 and TRDJ1; the match to TRDD3 covers 8 bases. The V gene's germline CDR1 is TSWWSYY and CDR2 QGS. Trimming removed 3 bases from V and 4 bases from J; junction bases left unmatched: 25. This CDR3 has 21 amino acids. CDR3 nucleotide sequence: TGTGCTCTTGGGGACCGCGCCCGAAGTCTGGGGGACAGTGGCCATAACGATAAACTCATCTTT. Its protein is CALGDRARSLGDSGHNDKLIF.

This clone was counted a few times. This chain uses TRDV1 with TRDJ1, with 13 bases lining up with TRDD3. The CDR3 runs 23 residues. Germline values: CDR1 TSWWSYY, CDR2 QGS. Trimming took 6 bases from V and 1 from J; bases not matched to a gene: 26. CDR3 loop: CALGFVAGPNWGIRDLGTDKLIF. The CDR3 DNA follows: TGTGCTCTTGGATTCGTAGCTGGCCCAAACTGGGGGATACGCGACTTAGGCACCGATAAACTCATCTTT.

The chain has TRDV1 and TRDJ1; D might be TRDD3 (5 bases). The CDR3 runs to 15 residues. Trimming took 2 bases from V and 3 from J, leaving 13 bases between them. Germline CDR1 and CDR2: TSWWSYY and QGS. The CDR3 DNA follows: TGTGCTCTTGGGGAAATTACCAATGGGGCCGATAAACTCATCTTT. Its translation is CALGEITNGADKLIF.

This chain uses TRDV1 with TRDJ1; 7 nucleotides match TRDD3. Germline V gene sequence: CDR1 TSWWSYY, CDR2 QGS. V lost 5 bases and J lost 4; bases outside the gene matches: 22. The CDR3 is 19 amino acids. CDR3 sequence: CALGSNYCRTGVPVDKLIF. For the CDR3, the DNA is TGTGCTCTTGGGAGTAACTACTGTCGTACTGGGGTACCGGTCGATAAACTCATCTTT.

This rearrangement joins TRDV1 to TRDJ1; D ambiguous. V was pared by 2 bases and J by 0 bases, with 16 bases between. CDR1 is TSWWSYY, CDR2 QGS, per germline. The CDR3 consists of 17 residues. The CDR3 bases are TGTGCTCTTGGGGAAATCGGACGATTGCTCTACACCGATAAACTCATCTTT. Translated, it gives CALGEIGRLLYTDKLIF.

This clone is deemed medium-sized. The same CDR3 can be traced to other DNA sequences in this sample. V usage is TRDV1 and J usage is TRDJ1; 11 bases line up with TRDD3. The CDR3 is made up of 24 amino acids. CDR1 and CDR2 (germline): TSWWSYY, QGS. The V and J ends lost 1 base and 2 bases, in that order; junction bases with no gene match: 27. CDR3 coding DNA: TGTGCTCTTGGGGAACCTTTTCCTTCCTACGAGTACTGGGGGATAGAGATGGGGACCGATAAACTCATCTTT. Its protein product is CALGEPFPSYEYWGIEMGTDKLIF.

The V gene is TRDV1, the J gene TRDJ1; TRDD2 might be the D (5 bases). V lost 2 bases and J 0 bases, leaving 28 bases between the germline ends. Per germline, CDR1 TSWWSYY and CDR2 QGS. The CDR3 has 21 residues. In DNA, the CDR3 is TGTGCTCTTGGGGAATACCCTTCTATGGTCCCACTGAGCGCCCACACCGATAAACTCATCTTT. Protein sequence: CALGEYPSMVPLSAHTDKLIF.

The V gene is TRDV1, the J gene TRDJ1; 9 bases agree with TRDD3. CDR3 length equals 17 residues. Trimming cost V 2 bases and J 0 bases; bases outside gene matches: 7. CDR1 is TSWWSYY, CDR2 QGS, per germline. The CDR3 DNA sequence: TGTGCTCTTGGGGAAACTTACTGGGGGACTTACACCGATAAACTCATCTTT. Translated: CALGETYWGTYTDKLIF.

This clone was seen more than once but under ten times. The rearrangement uses TRDV1 and TRDJ1; D perhaps matches TRDD2 (5 bases). Per the germline V gene, CDR1 is TSWWSYY and CDR2 is QGS. This CDR3 is 16 amino acids long. V lost 3 bases and J lost 4, with 18 bases in between. Written as DNA, the CDR3 is TGTGCTCTTGGGGACCCTCTTCCCCCCTTGAGCGATAAACTCATCTTT. Translation: CALGDPLPPLSDKLIF.

The chain has TRDV1 and TRDJ1, with D perhaps matching TRDD3 (5 bases). V was shortened by 1 base and J by 4 bases, with 28 bases between the two germline ends. This CDR3 comprises 20 residues. CDR1 and CDR2 (germline): TSWWSYY, QGS. For the CDR3, the DNA is TGTGCTCTTGGGGAACCCTCTTTTCAGGGGGCCCGATTTGGGGTCGATAAACTCATCTTT. Protein sequence: CALGEPSFQGARFGVDKLIF.

This clone was observed a handful of times. The chain recombines TRDV1 with TRDJ1; TRDD3 aligns across 9 bases. The J segment lost 0 bases and the V segment lost 5 bases, leaving 28 bases of the junction unmatched. CDR1 is TSWWSYY, CDR2 QGS, per germline. CDR3 length: 23 amino acids. The CDR3 nucleotides are TGTGCTCTTGGGCTCCCCCTTCCCTCTAACGACTGGGGGAGTGATGGATACACCGATAAACTCATCTTT. Translation gives CALGLPLPSNDWGSDGYTDKLIF.